The sequence of this T cell receptor (beta chain) was determined in a study of vaccination effects on CD4 cells after COVID-19. TCRdb's copy holds only in-frame clones and misses some; the assay was immunoSEQ multiplex PCR. The table shows 67,000 or so clones, with 80% to 85% occurring only once. CDR1 is SGHRS, CDR2 YFSETQ, per germline. Deletions cut 0 bases from V and 5 bases from J, with 8 bases between. The CDR3 sequence is 14 residues long. With respect to this clone: Antigen specificity is unknown.

Before sequencing took place, the ViraFEST assay used viral peptide pools to expand antigen-specific CD4+ T cells. The culture ran for roughly 10 days before CD4+ T cells were isolated. The cohort was immunized with two doses of either the BNT162b2 or mRNA-1273 vaccine. The chain recombines TRBV5-1 with TRBJ1-4; D uncertain. The sequenced sample was CD4+ T cells from PBMCs cultured with HCoV-229E spike peptides, obtained after COVID-19 vaccination. The receptor's source is a human donor who received a COVID-19 vaccine. The CDR3 here is CASSLGQANEKLFF. CDR3 DNA: TGCGCCAGCAGCTTGGGGCAGGCAAATGAAAAACTGTTTTTT. The whole variable domain, remainder taken from reference TRBV5-1 and TRBJ1-4, is KAGVTQTPRYLIKTRGQQVTLSCSPISGHRSVSWYQQTPGQGLQFLFEYFSETQRNKGNFPGRFSGRQFSNSRSEMNVSTLELGDSALYLCASSLGQANEKLFFGSGTQLSVL.